Each of the 19 T cell receptor beta chains below was sequenced from the same sample in a study of spatial heterogeneity in lung cancer. Findings of the study overall: It was found that expanded intratumoral alpha and beta TCR counts tracked tumor mutation counts.

Time point: sample taken at primary tumor resection. No antigens are known for them. TCRdb ran MiXCR on the 5' RACE reads and lists one entry per CDR3 protein. The sample records 3,000 to 3,500 distinct CDR3 sequences, approximately 9.2% being singletons. The sequenced sample was lung tumor tissue, obtained at surgery. The receptors stem from a male donor with early-stage non-small cell lung cancer.

The J gene is TRBJ2-2, the V gene TRBV5-1; the match to TRBD2 covers 8 bases. The germline gives CDR1 SGHRS, CDR2 YFSETQ. V trimming: 7 bases; J trimming: 2 bases; junction bases outside the gene matches: 10. This CDR3 spans 16 amino acids. CDR3 DNA sequence: TGCGCCAGCCGCCCTTTCGCGGGGGGTAACACCGGGGAGCTGTTTTTT. Its protein product is CASRPFAGGNTGELFF.

This clonotype was counted ten times or more. The rearrangement uses TRBV28 and TRBJ1-1; no firm D call. The V gene's germline CDR1 is MDHEN and CDR2 SYDVKM. Trimming pared 8 bases from V and 4 bases from J, leaving 11 bases between. The CDR3 extends over 12 amino acids. CDR3 residues: CASGILGTEAFF. CDR3 sequence (DNA): TGTGCCAGCGGAATATTGGGCACTGAAGCTTTCTTT.

This clonotype is labeled as medium-sized. This chain joins TRBV12-3 or TRBV12-4 and TRBJ1-6; tentatively, D is TRBD1 (5 bases). Trimming took off 3 bases at V and 7 bases at J, with 10 bases between the two ends. This CDR3 contains 14 residues. The CDR3 bases are TGTGCCAGCAGTTTCACCAGGGAAAATTCACCCCTCCACTTT. It codes for CASSFTRENSPLHF.

This chain connects TRBV6-5 to TRBJ2-1; a possible D gene is TRBD2 (6 bases). Germline CDR1 reads MNHEY; CDR2 reads SVGAGI. Trimming left V 6 bases short and J 6 bases short, with 12 bases between. The CDR3 length is 13 residues. CDR3 bases: TGTGCCAGCAGGACCGGCGGGGTCAATGAGCAGTTCTTC. Its translation: CASRTGGVNEQFF.

The chain recombines TRBV18 with TRBJ2-7; D perhaps matches TRBD1 (6 bases). This CDR3 comprises 15 residues. Trimming removed 3 bases at V and 7 bases at J, with 19 bases between. CDR1 is KGHSH, CDR2 LQKENI, per germline. CDR3 in DNA: TGTGCCAGCTCACCCCTAGACAGGCCTACGCGGGAGCAGTACTTC. Translation: CASSPLDRPTREQYF.

This clonotype is labeled medium-sized. The gene calls are TRBV18 and TRBJ2-5; 7 bases fit TRBD1. J gave up 0 bases and V 3 bases, and 4 bases lay outside the gene matches. Germline loops: CDR1 KGHSH, CDR2 LQKENI. This CDR3 region has 15 residues. CDR3 in DNA: TGTGCCAGCTCACCGGGACAGAGGTACCAAGAGACCCAGTACTTC. Protein sequence: CASSPGQRYQETQYF.

By sample fraction, this clonotype is medium-sized. V and J are TRBV4-1 and TRBJ1-5; D is uncertain. CDR1 is MGHRA and CDR2 is YSYEKL in the germline V gene. V was trimmed by 1 base and J by 7 bases, leaving 14 bases between them. There are 15 residues in the CDR3. As DNA, the CDR3 is TGCGCCAGCAGCCAAGCGATCCAGGCAAGACAGCCCCAGCATTTT. As protein: CASSQAIQARQPQHF.

This clonotype is classed as medium-sized. The chain combines TRBV7-6 with TRBJ1-2; D is uncertain. V lost 5 bases and J lost 4, with 17 bases in between. The V gene's germline CDR1 is SGHVS and CDR2 FNYEAQ. This CDR3 comprises 15 residues. The CDR3 loop is CASSPEPTVLYGYTF. Here the CDR3 DNA reads TGTGCCAGCAGCCCAGAACCGACGGTTCTCTATGGCTACACCTTC. Full variable domain (missing parts from reference TRBV7-6 and TRBJ1-2): GAGVSQSPRYKVTKRGQDVALRCDPISGHVSLYWYRQALGQGPEFLTYFNYEAQQDKSGLPNDRFSAERPEGSISTLTIQRTEQRDSAMYRCASSPEPTVLYGYTFGSGTRLTVV.

This chain joins TRBV28 and TRBJ1-1, with D maybe TRBD1 (5 bases). The V and J ends lost 8 bases and 8 bases respectively, with 15 bases between them. CDR3 length: 12 residues. The germline gives CDR1 MDHEN, CDR2 SYDVKM. CDR3 nucleotide sequence: TGTGCCAGCGGAACAGGCCCCATCGAAGCTTTCTTT. Translated: CASGTGPIEAFF.

This clonotype was counted between two and nine times. The gene calls are TRBV28 and TRBJ1-2; D is uncertain. The CDR3 totals 15 residues. Trimming removed 2 bases from V and 6 bases from J, with 16 bases in between. Germline values: CDR1 MDHEN, CDR2 SYDVKM. CDR3 region: CASSLITKSLHGYTF. The CDR3 DNA is TGTGCCAGCAGTTTAATTACTAAATCCTTACATGGCTACACCTTC.

By share, this clonotype ranks as medium-sized. The chain carries TRBV7-2 and TRBJ2-2, with D unresolved. Germline V lookup: CDR1 SGHTA, CDR2 FQGNSA. Trimming left V 4 bases short and J 0 bases short, with 0 bases between. The CDR3 has 12 amino acids. The CDR3 is CASSSNTGELFF. CDR3 coding DNA: TGTGCCAGCAGCTCGAACACCGGGGAGCTGTTTTTT. Full variable domain (rest looked up from reference TRBV7-2 and TRBJ2-2): GAGVSQSPSNKVTEKGKDVELRCDPISGHTALYWYRQSLGQGLEFLIYFQGNSAPDKSGLPSDRFSAERTGGSVSTLTIQRTQQEDSAVYLCASSSNTGELFFGEGSRLTVL.

This clonotype was recorded at least ten times. The chain combines TRBV29-1 with TRBJ1-2; D gene ambiguous. CDR3 length equals 12 residues. Trimming shortened V by 7 bases and J by 6 bases, and 15 bases separated the two germline ends. Germline CDR1 is SQVTM and CDR2 is ANQGSEA. The CDR3 DNA reads as TGCAGCGCCGAGTCTAATGGGGATGGCTACACCTTC. This codes for CSAESNGDGYTF.

Relative to its sample, this clonotype is medium-sized. The rearrangement joins TRBV11-2 to TRBJ2-7; a possible D gene is TRBD1 (6 bases). This CDR3 is built from 14 residues. The germline V gene encodes CDR1 SGHAT and CDR2 FQNNGV. The V end was cut by 2 bases, the J end by 6 bases, with 14 bases between. CDR3 sequence reads: CASSLIGGTSEQYF. The CDR3, as DNA: TGTGCCAGCAGCTTAATAGGGGGTACGAGCGAGCAGTACTTC. Combining the CDR3 with reference TRBV11-2 and TRBJ2-7 gives the whole variable domain EAGVAQSPRYKIIEKRQSVAFWCNPISGHATLYWYQQILGQGPKLLIQFQNNGVVDDSQLPKDRFSAERLKGVDSTLKIQPAKLEDSAVYLCASSLIGGTSEQYFGPGTRLTVT.

This clonotype was seen a handful of times. The chain is built from TRBV19 and TRBJ1-5; the D is unclear. Germline CDR1 LNHDA, CDR2 SQIVND (reference sequence). Trimming stripped 4 bases from V and 5 bases from J, with 6 bases between. The CDR3 runs to 12 residues. CDR3 in DNA: TGTGCCAGTAGTAGTGGGTATCAGCCCCAGCATTTT. This codes for CASSSGYQPQHF.

In its sample, this clonotype ranks as medium-sized. The V call is TRBV29-1, the J call TRBJ2-1; tentative D call: TRBD1 (5 bases). V lost 4 bases to trimming and J lost 2 bases, with 9 bases between them. CDR1 is SQVTM and CDR2 is ANQGSEA in the germline V gene. The CDR3 runs 13 residues. CDR3 bases: TGCAGCGTTGGGCGGACACCCTACAATGAGCAGTTCTTC. Translated: CSVGRTPYNEQFF.

This clonotype occurred many times. J is TRBJ2-5 and V is TRBV12-5, with TRBD1 matching over 10 bases. The junction had 11 bases not matched to a gene; V was cut back by 3 bases and J by 7 bases. CDR1 and CDR2 (germline): LGHNT, FRNRAP. This CDR3 is built from 16 residues. The CDR3 region has the DNA TGTGCTAGTGGTTTCGCGACAGGGGGCGTCGGGATGACCCAGTACTTC. The encoded protein is CASGFATGGVGMTQYF. The full variable domain, its missing parts supplied by reference TRBV12-5 and TRBJ2-5, is DARVTQTPRHKVTEMGQEVTMRCQPILGHNTVFWYRQTMMQGLELLAYFRNRAPLDDSGMPKDRFSAEMPDATLATLKIQPSEPRDSAVYFCASGFATGGVGMTQYFGPGTRLLVL.

This clonotype qualifies as medium-sized. The V and J genes are TRBV9 and TRBJ2-6; 9 bases are a match to TRBD1. After removal of 1 base from V and 1 base from J, the junction contained 3 bases not matched to a gene. The length of the CDR3 is 17 residues. Per germline, CDR1 SGDLS and CDR2 YYNGEE. The CDR3 nucleotides read TGTGCCAGCAGCGTAACAGGGGGCAGGTCTGGGGCCAACGTCCTGACTTTC. Residues: CASSVTGGRSGANVLTF.

Only a few counts were recorded for this clonotype. The chain combines TRBV27 with TRBJ1-2; the D gene is possibly TRBD1 (5 bases). Trimming cost V 9 bases and J 4 bases, with 9 bases left between them. Germline V gives CDR1 MNHEY, CDR2 SMNVEV (reference sequence). The CDR3 is 11 amino acids. CDR3 sequence: CASGRAYGYTF. In DNA, the CDR3 is TGTGCCAGTGGCAGGGCCTATGGCTACACCTTC.

The chain joins TRBV4-1 to TRBJ2-1; no firm D call. The CDR3 runs 15 residues. Looked up from germline, CDR1 is MGHRA and CDR2 is YSYEKL. The V and J ends lost 8 bases and 2 bases respectively, with 16 bases between them. CDR3 sequence (DNA): TGCGCCAGCGCCTCAGGAGTTACCCCCTACAATGAGCAGTTCTTC. Amino acids: CASASGVTPYNEQFF.